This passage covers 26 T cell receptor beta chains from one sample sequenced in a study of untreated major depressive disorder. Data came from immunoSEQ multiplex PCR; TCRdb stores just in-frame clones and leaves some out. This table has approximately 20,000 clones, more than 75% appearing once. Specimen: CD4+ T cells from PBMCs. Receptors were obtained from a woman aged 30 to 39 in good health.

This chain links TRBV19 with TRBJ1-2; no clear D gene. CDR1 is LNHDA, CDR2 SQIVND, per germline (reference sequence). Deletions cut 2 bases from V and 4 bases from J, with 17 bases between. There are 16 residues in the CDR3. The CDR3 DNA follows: TGTGCCAGTAGTATAACTGCGGATGCGACGACCTATGGCTACACCTTC. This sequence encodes CASSITADATTYGYTF.

The CDR3 nucleotides are TGTGCCAGTAGTATTCAGGACCTCTCGAACACCGGGGAGCTGTTTTTT. It encodes CASSIQDLSNTGELFF. V usage is TRBV19 and J usage is TRBJ2-2; D is undetermined. Looked up from germline, CDR1 is LNHDA and CDR2 is SQIVND (reference sequence). The CDR3 sequence is 16 residues long. Trimming left V 3 bases short and J 0 bases short, with 11 bases between.

CDR3: CASSPDREIYEQYF. CDR3 coding DNA: TGTGCCAGCAGCCCGGACAGGGAAATCTACGAGCAGTACTTC. The chain links TRBV11-3 to TRBJ2-7, with 8 bases matching TRBD1. V shed 5 bases, J shed 3 bases, and the junction held 6 bases outside the gene matches. Per germline, CDR1 SGHNT and CDR2 YENEEA. The CDR3 runs to 14 residues. Together with reference TRBV11-3 and TRBJ2-7, the CDR3 gives the full variable domain: EAGVVQSPRYKIIEKKQPVAFWCNPISGHNTLYWYLQNLGQGPELLIRYENEEAVDDSQLPKDRFSAERLKGVDSTLKIQPAELGDSAVYLCASSPDREIYEQYFGPGTRLTVT.

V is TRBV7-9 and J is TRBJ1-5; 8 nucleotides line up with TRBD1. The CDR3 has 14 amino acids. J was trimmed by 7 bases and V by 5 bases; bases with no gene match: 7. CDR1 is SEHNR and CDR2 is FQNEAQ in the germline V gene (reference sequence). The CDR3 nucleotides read TGTGCCAGCAGCGCCCAGGGGGCTCGGCAGCCCCAGCATTTT. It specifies CASSAQGARQPQHF.

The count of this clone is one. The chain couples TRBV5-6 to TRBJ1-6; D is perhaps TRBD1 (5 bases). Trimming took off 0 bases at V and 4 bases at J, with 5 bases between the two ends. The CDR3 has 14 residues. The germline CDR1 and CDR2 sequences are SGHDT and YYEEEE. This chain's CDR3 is CASSLGQYNSPLHF. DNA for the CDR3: TGTGCCAGCAGCTTGGGACAGTATAATTCACCCCTCCACTTT.

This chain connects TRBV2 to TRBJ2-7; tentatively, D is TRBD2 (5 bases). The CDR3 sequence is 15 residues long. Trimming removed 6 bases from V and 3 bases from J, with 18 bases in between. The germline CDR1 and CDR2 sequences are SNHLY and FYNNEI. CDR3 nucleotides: TGTGCCAGCAGCGCACATTGGGCTGGGAGCTACGAGCAGTACTTC. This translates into CASSAHWAGSYEQYF.

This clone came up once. CDR3 nucleotide sequence: TGTGCCAGCAGTTACTCACGAGGGGGAGATCAGCCCCAGCATTTT. Translated, it gives CASSYSRGGDQPQHF. The chain uses TRBV6-5 and TRBJ1-5, with D possibly being TRBD1 (6 bases). Trimming left V 0 bases short and J 5 bases short, with 11 bases between. The CDR3 is 15 residues long. Germline loops: CDR1 MNHEY, CDR2 SVGAGI.

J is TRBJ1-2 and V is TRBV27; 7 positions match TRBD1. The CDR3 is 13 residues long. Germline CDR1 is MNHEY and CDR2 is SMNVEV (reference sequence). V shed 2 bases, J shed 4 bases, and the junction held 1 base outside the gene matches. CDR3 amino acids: CASSLRDSYGYTF. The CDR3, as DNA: TGTGCCAGCAGTTTACGGGACAGCTATGGCTACACCTTC.

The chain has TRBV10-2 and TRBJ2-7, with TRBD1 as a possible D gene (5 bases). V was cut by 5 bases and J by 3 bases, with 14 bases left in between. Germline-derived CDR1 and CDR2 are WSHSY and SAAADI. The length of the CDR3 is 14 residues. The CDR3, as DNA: TGCGCCAGCAGTTCGACAGCGATAAGCTACGAGCAGTACTTC. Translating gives CASSSTAISYEQYF.

CDR3 DNA sequence: TGTGCCAGCAGCTCCAACTACCTAAGCACAGATACGCAGTATTTT. Translating it yields CASSSNYLSTDTQYF. The gene calls are TRBV7-2 and TRBJ2-3; D uncertain. CDR3 length equals 15 residues. Germline V gene lookup returns CDR1 SGHTA and CDR2 FQGNSA. V lost 4 bases, J lost 0 bases, and 11 bases lay in between.

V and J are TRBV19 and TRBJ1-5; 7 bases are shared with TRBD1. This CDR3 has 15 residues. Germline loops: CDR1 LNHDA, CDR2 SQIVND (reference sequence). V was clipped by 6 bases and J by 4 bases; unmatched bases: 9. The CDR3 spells CASSETGQLNQPQHF. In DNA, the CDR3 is TGTGCCAGTAGCGAGACGGGACAGTTAAATCAGCCCCAGCATTTT.

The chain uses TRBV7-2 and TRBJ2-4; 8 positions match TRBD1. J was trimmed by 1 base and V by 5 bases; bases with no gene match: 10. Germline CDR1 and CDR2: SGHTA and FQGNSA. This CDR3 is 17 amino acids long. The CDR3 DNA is TGTGCCAGCAGCGGATGGACAGGGATTGCGGCCAAAAACATTCAGTACTTC. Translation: CASSGWTGIAAKNIQYF.

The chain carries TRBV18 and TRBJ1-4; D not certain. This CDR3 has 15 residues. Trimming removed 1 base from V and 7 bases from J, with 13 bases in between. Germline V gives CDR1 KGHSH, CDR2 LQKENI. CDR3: CASSPLAAGGEKLFF. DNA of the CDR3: TGTGCCAGCTCACCACTCGCGGCAGGCGGTGAAAAACTGTTTTTT.

In nucleotides, the CDR3 is TGTGCCAGCAGCCCCACCTCGGTGAAGTCCGCCGAGCAGTACTTC. The encoded protein is CASSPTSVKSAEQYF. The chain is built from TRBV11-2 and TRBJ2-7; no reliable D call. There are 15 residues in the CDR3. Germline CDR1 is SGHAT and CDR2 is FQNNGV. The V and J ends lost 5 bases and 6 bases respectively, with 20 bases between them.

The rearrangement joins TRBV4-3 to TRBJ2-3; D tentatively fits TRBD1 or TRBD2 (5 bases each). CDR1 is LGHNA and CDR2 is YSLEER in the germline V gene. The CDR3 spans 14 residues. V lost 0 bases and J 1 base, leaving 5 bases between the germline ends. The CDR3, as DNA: TGCGCCAGCAGCCAAGAGGGGGGCACAGATACGCAGTATTTT. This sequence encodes CASSQEGGTDTQYF.

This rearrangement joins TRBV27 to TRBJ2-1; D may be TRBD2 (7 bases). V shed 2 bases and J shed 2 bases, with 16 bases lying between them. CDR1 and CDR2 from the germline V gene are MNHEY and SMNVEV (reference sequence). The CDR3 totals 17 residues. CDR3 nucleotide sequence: TGTGCCAGCAGTTTAAGGGGGGGGCTCTACGCCTACAATGAGCAGTTCTTC. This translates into CASSLRGGLYAYNEQFF.

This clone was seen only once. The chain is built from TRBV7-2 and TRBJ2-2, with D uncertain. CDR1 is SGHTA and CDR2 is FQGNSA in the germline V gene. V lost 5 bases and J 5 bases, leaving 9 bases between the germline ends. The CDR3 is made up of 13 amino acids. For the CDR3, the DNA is TGTGCCAGCAGCCCCATCGGAACCGGGGAGCTGTTTTTT. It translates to CASSPIGTGELFF.

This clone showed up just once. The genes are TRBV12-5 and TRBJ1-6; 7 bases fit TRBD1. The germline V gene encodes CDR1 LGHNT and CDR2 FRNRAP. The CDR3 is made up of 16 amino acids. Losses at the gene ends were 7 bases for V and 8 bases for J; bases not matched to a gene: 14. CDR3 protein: CASALHLTGRDSPLHF. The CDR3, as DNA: TGTGCTAGTGCCTTACACCTGACAGGGCGTGATTCACCCCTCCACTTT.

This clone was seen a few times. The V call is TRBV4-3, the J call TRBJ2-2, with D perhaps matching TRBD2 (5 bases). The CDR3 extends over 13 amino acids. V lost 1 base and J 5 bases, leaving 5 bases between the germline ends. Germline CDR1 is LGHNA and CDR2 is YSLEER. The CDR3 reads CASSQGETGELFF. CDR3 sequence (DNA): TGCGCCAGCAGCCAAGGGGAGACCGGGGAGCTGTTTTTT.

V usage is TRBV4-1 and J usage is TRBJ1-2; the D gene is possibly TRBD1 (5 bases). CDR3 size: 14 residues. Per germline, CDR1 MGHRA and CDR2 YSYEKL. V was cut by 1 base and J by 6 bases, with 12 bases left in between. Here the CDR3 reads CASSQGSGEDGYTF. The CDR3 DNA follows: TGCGCCAGCAGCCAAGGTTCGGGGGAGGATGGCTACACCTTC.

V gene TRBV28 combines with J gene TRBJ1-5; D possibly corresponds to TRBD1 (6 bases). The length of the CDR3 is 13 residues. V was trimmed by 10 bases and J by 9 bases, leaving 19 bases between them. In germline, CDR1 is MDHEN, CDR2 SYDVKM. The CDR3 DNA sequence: TGTGCCACCCTGGACAGTGCGCGGCGGCCCCAGCATTTT. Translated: CATLDSARRPQHF.

CDR3 residues: CASSTGLAGGSKNIQYF. CDR3 in DNA: TGTGCCAGCAGCACAGGACTAGCGGGGGGGTCCAAAAACATTCAGTACTTC. This chain joins TRBV5-6 and TRBJ2-4; TRBD2 agrees at 15 bases. Germline assignment: CDR1 SGHDT and CDR2 YYEEEE. The CDR3 extends over 17 amino acids. V shed 4 bases, J shed 2 bases, and the junction held 4 bases outside the gene matches.

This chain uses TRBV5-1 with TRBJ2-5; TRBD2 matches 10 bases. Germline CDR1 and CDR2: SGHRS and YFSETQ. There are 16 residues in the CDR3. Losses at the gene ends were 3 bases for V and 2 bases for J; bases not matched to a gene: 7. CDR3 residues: CASSSLLAGTQETQYF. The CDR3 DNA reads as TGCGCCAGCAGCTCCCTACTAGCGGGGACACAAGAGACCCAGTACTTC.

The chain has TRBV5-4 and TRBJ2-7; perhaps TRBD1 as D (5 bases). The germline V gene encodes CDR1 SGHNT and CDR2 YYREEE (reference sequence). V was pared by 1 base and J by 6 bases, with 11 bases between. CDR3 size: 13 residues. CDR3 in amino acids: CASSLPGPSEQYF. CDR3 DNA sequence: TGTGCCAGCAGCTTGCCAGGGCCAAGCGAGCAGTACTTC. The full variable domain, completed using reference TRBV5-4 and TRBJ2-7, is ETGVTQSPTHLIKTRGQQVTLRCSSQSGHNTVSWYQQALGQGPQFIFQYYREEENGRGNFPPRFSGLQFPNYSSELNVNALELDDSALYLCASSLPGPSEQYFGPGTRLTVT.

For the CDR3, the DNA is TGTGCCAGCAGACTGTCAGGGGAAAAACTGTTTTTT. Translated: CASRLSGEKLFF. The chain recombines TRBV5-6 with TRBJ1-4; the D gene is possibly TRBD1 (5 bases). V lost 5 bases and J lost 8, with 10 bases in between. The CDR3 length is 12 residues. Per germline, CDR1 SGHDT and CDR2 YYEEEE.

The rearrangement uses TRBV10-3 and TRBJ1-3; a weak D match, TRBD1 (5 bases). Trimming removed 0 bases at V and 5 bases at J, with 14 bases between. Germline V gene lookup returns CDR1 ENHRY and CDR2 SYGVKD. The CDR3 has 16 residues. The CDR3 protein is CAISESGAGERNTIYF. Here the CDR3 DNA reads TGTGCCATCAGTGAGTCCGGGGCAGGAGAGCGAAACACCATATATTTT.